This T cell receptor (beta chain) was recorded in a study of blood T cell repertoires in COVID-19. Sequenced by immunoSEQ multiplex PCR; TCRdb stores in-frame clones only, minus some. The sample holds some 150,000 clones; 80% are singletons and the top ten take over 10%. The CDR3 runs 13 residues. Trimming removed 3 bases from V and 3 bases from J, with 8 bases in between. This TCR was recovered from a man aged 55 to 70 with active or convalescent COVID-19. The chain carries TRBV12-3 or TRBV12-4 and TRBJ1-1; possibly TRBD1 for D (5 bases). What was sequenced was peripheral blood. Here the CDR3 DNA reads TGTGCCAGCAGTTTTGGGGGGGACACTGAAGCTTTCTTT. Amino acids: CASSFGGDTEAFF.